The 24 T cell receptor beta chains below come from one sample, sequenced in a study of T cells after yellow fever vaccination. TCRdb itself ran the 5' RACE reads through MiXCR, one entry per CDR3 protein. The data show some 300,000 distinct CDR3 sequences, about 8.3% seen once. The sample was PBMCs, taken 45 days after the first yellow fever vaccination. The receptor source for this set is a man between 18 and 29 years old who received the YFV17D yellow fever vaccine.

V usage is TRBV19 and J usage is TRBJ2-1, with D possibly matching TRBD1 (5 bases). Germline values: CDR1 LNHDA, CDR2 SQIVND (reference sequence). V was cut by 3 bases and J by 7 bases, with 10 bases left in between. The CDR3 sequence is 13 residues long. The CDR3 DNA reads TGTGCCAGTAGTATTTCCCCAGGGAATGAGCAGTTCTTC. Its protein is CASSISPGNEQFF.

This clonotype has ten or more counts. J is TRBJ1-4 and V is TRBV4-1, with 9 bases lining up with TRBD1. The CDR3 runs 18 residues. J was trimmed by 8 bases and V by 1 base; bases with no gene match: 14. Looked up from germline, CDR1 is MGHRA and CDR2 is YSYEKL. The CDR3 nucleotides read TGCGCCAGCAGCCAAGTCCCTTATAAACAGGGGGCAGGGGAAAAACTGTTTTTT. This gives the protein CASSQVPYKQGAGEKLFF.

This clonotype was counted only a few times. This chain connects TRBV6-5 to TRBJ1-5; D gene uncertain. Germline lookup yields CDR1 MNHEY and CDR2 SVGAGI. The germline V and J ends were trimmed by 7 bases and 8 bases, with 12 bases remaining between them. This CDR3 is 12 amino acids long. This CDR3 is CASKSPGEPQHF. CDR3 DNA: TGTGCCAGCAAGAGCCCCGGGGAGCCCCAGCATTTT.

This clonotype was observed a handful of times. The chain is built from TRBV5-6 and TRBJ2-7; no clear D. This CDR3 has 17 amino acids. Deletions cut 4 bases from V and 0 bases from J, with 20 bases between. Germline assignment: CDR1 SGHDT and CDR2 YYEEEE. The CDR3 DNA follows: TGTGCCAGCAGCGCGGCCGTCCTCCGGGCAAGCTCCTACGAGCAGTACGTC. Its translation is CASSAAVLRASSYEQYV.

This clonotype turned up a few times. This chain links TRBV20-1 with TRBJ2-1; no clear D gene. Germline V gene data show CDR1 as DFQATT and CDR2 as SNEGSKA (reference sequence). The V and J ends lost 1 base and 8 bases respectively, with 12 bases between them. This CDR3 region has 13 residues. CDR3 coding DNA: TGCAGTGCTAGAGGTGGGTCTCCCGATGAGCAGTTCTTC. This translates into CSARGGSPDEQFF.

There are a few counts of this clonotype. CDR3 DNA: TGTGCCAGCAGCCTGCCAGGGACAGGGTGGAACACTGAAGCTTTCTTT. Amino acid sequence: CASSLPGTGWNTEAFF. The chain carries TRBV5-8 and TRBJ1-1; 9 bases align to TRBD1. The germline V gene encodes CDR1 SGHTS and CDR2 YDEGEE. Trimming removed 4 bases from V and 1 base from J; junction bases left unmatched: 8. This CDR3 is 16 amino acids long.

This clonotype was observed a handful of times. CDR3 in amino acids: CASSLGWTNIQYF. The CDR3 DNA follows: TGCGCCAGCAGCTTGGGTTGGACAAACATTCAGTACTTC. This chain uses TRBV5-1 with TRBJ2-4; D remains ambiguous. This CDR3 comprises 13 residues. The V and J ends lost 0 bases and 6 bases respectively, with 7 bases between them. Germline CDR1 and CDR2: SGHRS and YFSETQ. The full variable domain, rest sourced from reference TRBV5-1 and TRBJ2-4, is KAGVTQTPRYLIKTRGQQVTLSCSPISGHRSVSWYQQTPGQGLQFLFEYFSETQRNKGNFPGRFSGRQFSNSRSEMNVSTLELGDSALYLCASSLGWTNIQYFGAGTRLSVL.

This clonotype was seen only a few times. The chain joins TRBV7-2 to TRBJ2-3, with TRBD2 identical over 7 bases. Germline V CDR1 and CDR2: SGHTA, FQGNSA. The CDR3 covers 15 residues. Unmatched junction bases numbered 10, after V lost 5 bases and J lost 5 bases. CDR3 in amino acids: CASSAQGLVEDTQYF. CDR3 in DNA: TGTGCCAGCAGCGCGCAAGGACTAGTAGAAGATACGCAGTATTTT. Full variable domain (rest looked up from reference TRBV7-2 and TRBJ2-3): GAGVSQSPSNKVTEKGKDVELRCDPISGHTALYWYRQSLGQGLEFLIYFQGNSAPDKSGLPSDRFSAERTGGSVSTLTIQRTQQEDSAVYLCASSAQGLVEDTQYFGPGTRLTVL.

The genes are TRBV7-9 and TRBJ2-2; 9 nucleotides align to TRBD1. This CDR3 has 16 amino acids. Germline trimming cut 8 bases from V and 5 bases from J; bases unmatched to any gene: 12. The germline CDR1 and CDR2 sequences are SEHNR and FQNEAQ (reference sequence). The CDR3 nucleotides are TGTGCCAGCCCAGCCTGGGACAGGGTGGTAACCGGGGAGCTGTTTTTT. It codes for CASPAWDRVVTGELFF.

This clonotype has only a few counts. V gene TRBV11-2 combines with J gene TRBJ2-7; 9 nucleotides align to TRBD2. The germline gives CDR1 SGHAT, CDR2 FQNNGV. Trimming took 1 base from V and 4 from J; bases not matched to a gene: 5. The CDR3 length is 15 residues. The CDR3 DNA is TGTGCCAGCAGCTTAGGGCTAGCGGGGTCTTACGAGCAGTACTTC. It is translated as CASSLGLAGSYEQYF.

A few counts support this clonotype. This chain connects TRBV6-5 to TRBJ2-1; D possibly corresponds to TRBD1 (6 bases). Trimming cost V 4 bases and J 3 bases, with 13 bases left between them. Germline V gene sequence: CDR1 MNHEY, CDR2 SVGAGI. The CDR3 is made up of 15 amino acids. CDR3 coding DNA: TGTGCCAGCAGTTCTGAGAGGGGGTACTACAATGAGCAGTTCTTC. It encodes CASSSERGYYNEQFF.

This clonotype has just a few counts. This chain links TRBV20-1 with TRBJ2-3, with D uncertain. Germline V gives CDR1 DFQATT, CDR2 SNEGSKA (reference sequence). Trimming took 5 bases from V and 1 from J, leaving 13 bases between them. The length of the CDR3 is 14 residues. In DNA, the CDR3 is TGCAGTGCTGGATCTAGTATTGGCACAGATACGCAGTATTTT. It yields the protein CSAGSSIGTDTQYF.

This clonotype has more than one count but fewer than ten. This CDR3 is CASSHLQGGGEKLFF. In DNA form, the CDR3 reads TGTGCCAGCAGCCACCTCCAGGGGGGGGGTGAAAAACTGTTTTTT. The chain carries TRBV12-3 or TRBV12-4 and TRBJ1-4; 7 positions agree with TRBD1. The CDR3 is 15 amino acids. V gave up 6 bases and J gave up 7 bases; unmatched junction bases: 11.

This clonotype was observed a handful of times. This chain links TRBV29-1 with TRBJ1-2; tentative D call: TRBD1 (6 bases). CDR1 SQVTM and CDR2 ANQGSEA come from the germline V gene. This CDR3 contains 12 residues. V was clipped by 7 bases and J by 7 bases, with 16 bases between them. CDR3 region: CSGTTGNGGYTF. In DNA form, the CDR3 reads TGCAGCGGAACCACAGGGAACGGTGGCTACACCTTC.

This clonotype has a handful of counts. This chain links TRBV7-6 with TRBJ2-5; 7 nucleotides align to TRBD1. With 5 bases clipped from V and 6 bases from J, the junction kept 9 bases outside the gene matches. CDR1 is SGHVS and CDR2 is FNYEAQ in the germline V gene. This CDR3 comprises 14 residues. The DNA for the CDR3 is TGTGCCAGCAGCCACCCGTCGGACAGGCAGACCCAGTACTTC. Amino acid sequence: CASSHPSDRQTQYF.

The V call is TRBV20-1, the J call TRBJ2-1; D is undetermined. In germline, CDR1 is DFQATT, CDR2 SNEGSKA (reference sequence). CDR3 length: 11 amino acids. Trimming left V 3 bases short and J 2 bases short, with 2 bases between. The CDR3 protein is CSASPYNEQFF. The CDR3 region has the DNA TGCAGTGCTAGTCCCTACAATGAGCAGTTCTTC.

This rearrangement joins TRBV20-1 to TRBJ1-5; D ambiguous. V was trimmed by 0 bases and J by 0 bases, leaving 12 bases between them. The germline CDR1 and CDR2 sequences are DFQATT and SNEGSKA (reference sequence). The CDR3 sequence is 16 residues long. The CDR3 is CSARDQYLYSNQPQHF. In DNA form, the CDR3 reads TGCAGTGCTAGAGATCAATACCTTTATAGCAATCAGCCCCAGCATTTT.

The chain couples TRBV20-1 to TRBJ1-5; 7 bases fit TRBD1. V shed 5 bases, J shed 7 bases, and the junction held 8 bases outside the gene matches. Germline loops: CDR1 DFQATT, CDR2 SNEGSKA (reference sequence). The CDR3 runs to 13 residues. CDR3 DNA: TGCAGTGCTCTCGACAGGGTCGACCAGCCCCAGCATTTT. This encodes CSALDRVDQPQHF.

Ten or more counts support this clonotype. This sequence joins TRBV4-2 and TRBJ1-2, with 7 bases aligning to TRBD1. The CDR3 is 13 residues long. V lost 4 bases and J lost 3; bases outside the gene matches: 2. Germline CDR1 reads LGHNA; CDR2 reads YNFKEQ. Written as DNA, the CDR3 is TGTGCCAGCAGCCCGCAGGGGGACTATGGCTACACCTTC. It encodes CASSPQGDYGYTF.

In its sample, this clonotype was seen a few times. The V and J genes are TRBV19 and TRBJ2-3; the D gene is possibly TRBD2 (6 bases). Trimming shortened V by 9 bases and J by 4 bases, and 17 bases separated the two germline ends. Germline CDR1 reads LNHDA; CDR2 reads SQIVND (reference sequence). The CDR3 totals 14 residues. The CDR3 is CASKPGGPADTQYF. The CDR3 DNA sequence: TGTGCCAGCAAACCCGGGGGTCCGGCAGATACGCAGTATTTT.

The sample holds a few counts of this clonotype. The J gene is TRBJ2-3, the V gene TRBV27; TRBD2 matches 15 bases. The CDR3 length is 18 residues. Per the germline V gene, CDR1 is MNHEY and CDR2 is SMNVEV (reference sequence). The V gene end was trimmed by 6 bases and the J gene end by 1 base; junction bases not matched to a gene: 8. The CDR3: CASRGLAGGPTGTDTQYF. In DNA form, the CDR3 reads TGTGCCAGCAGAGGACTAGCGGGGGGGCCGACAGGCACAGATACGCAGTATTTT.

This clonotype was counted at least ten times. The chain is built from TRBV20-1 and TRBJ1-6; D is ambiguous. The germline V and J ends were trimmed by 0 bases and 7 bases, with 19 bases remaining between them. This CDR3 has 17 amino acids. From germline, CDR1 is DFQATT and CDR2 SNEGSKA (reference sequence). In nucleotides, the CDR3 is TGCAGTGCTAGAGATCATTGGAGAGGGTTATGGAATTCACCCCTCCACTTT. Protein product: CSARDHWRGLWNSPLHF.

The chain employs TRBV20-1 and TRBJ2-7, with no clear D. V was shortened by 3 bases and J by 3 bases, with 9 bases between the two germline ends. This CDR3 spans 12 amino acids. CDR1 is DFQATT, CDR2 SNEGSKA, per germline (reference sequence). This chain's CDR3 is CSASLGNYEQYF. The CDR3 region has the DNA TGCAGTGCTAGCCTAGGCAACTACGAGCAGTACTTC.

The chain has TRBV5-1 and TRBJ1-3; a possible D gene is TRBD1 (5 bases). This CDR3 spans 17 amino acids. Germline CDR1 is SGHRS and CDR2 is YFSETQ. The ends were cut back, 4 bases at V and 2 bases at J, with 19 bases in the middle. The CDR3 region is CASSRGNTGGAGNTIYF. DNA of the CDR3: TGCGCCAGCAGCCGCGGCAATACGGGGGGAGCTGGAAACACCATATATTTT.